This T cell receptor (beta chain) was retrieved from a study of T cells in narcolepsy. The wider study: Enrolled donors included narcolepsy type 1 or type 2 patients and healthy controls. Study results and caveats: Healthy controls reportedly lacked the autoreactive clonotypes serially found in patients' blood. Some memory CD4+ repertoires had no autoreactive clone sequences. HCRT-specific and TRIB2-specific autoreactive clonotypes appeared among same-patient CSF and blood CD4+ clonotypes.

The repertoire was sequenced with immunoSEQ multiplex PCR; TCRdb's copy has only in-frame clones and lacks some. The sample has tens of thousands of clones; approximately 85% are singletons. In the case of this clone: The antigen is undetermined.

Germline values: CDR1 MNHEY, CDR2 SMNVEV (reference sequence). Trimming cost V 5 bases and J 1 base; bases outside gene matches: 10. The CDR3 has 16 amino acids. This chain links TRBV27 with TRBJ2-5; 7 bases map to TRBD2. This TCR was sampled from a human donor with narcolepsy. The sequencing input was CD45RA- memory CD4+ T cells from PBMCs. CDR3 amino acids: CASSERGSLIQETQYF. DNA of the CDR3: TGTGCCAGCAGTGAGCGGGGCAGCCTGATCCAAGAGACCCAGTACTTC.